These 4 T cell receptor beta chains were sequenced from one sample in a study of T cells in Graves' hyperthyroidism and ophthalmopathy. The investigators amplified TCR beta CDR3 regions from RNA transcripts. RT-PCR in the first round (using the HTBI primer set) targeted the TCR CDR3. In TCRdb, the multiplex PCR reads were re-called with MiXCR into one record per CDR3 protein. The table includes about 500,000 distinct CDR3 sequences, roughly 18% detected once. The source material was blood. These receptors were collected from a woman aged 18-29 years with Graves' ophthalmopathy.

The V and J genes are TRBV6-2 or TRBV6-3 and TRBJ1-2; 10 bases fit TRBD1. V was clipped by 3 bases and J by 3 bases; unmatched bases: 7. Germline-derived CDR1 and CDR2 are MNHEY and SVGEGT. The CDR3 covers 16 residues. CDR3 amino acids: CASSYHRDRGHYGYTF. CDR3 DNA sequence: TGTGCCAGCAGTTATCACCGGGACAGGGGTCACTATGGCTACACCTTC.

This clonotype was counted a few times. A much larger clone sits a single nucleotide away, making a read error possible. The chain has TRBV28 and TRBJ2-3; D uncertain. Germline V gene sequence: CDR1 MDHEN, CDR2 SYDVKM. CDR3 length: 17 amino acids. The CDR3 protein is CAGSLPTEEIPTDTQYF. The DNA for the CDR3 is TGTGCCGGCAGTTTGCCGACCGAGGAAATCCCCACAGATACGCAGTATTTT.

This clonotype was observed many times. The chain has TRBV20-1 and TRBJ2-7, with 16 bases fitting TRBD2. CDR1 and CDR2 (germline): DFQATT, SNEGSKA (reference sequence). Trimming removed 1 base from V and 3 bases from J; junction bases left unmatched: 9. The CDR3 is 18 amino acids. For the CDR3, the DNA is TGCAGTGCTAGAGGCGGGACTAGCGGGAGGGATTTCTACTACGAGCAGTACTTC. Its translation: CSARGGTSGRDFYYEQYF.

The rearrangement joins TRBV28 to TRBJ2-2; D unclear. The CDR3 sequence is 15 residues long. The V gene's germline CDR1 is MDHEN and CDR2 SYDVKM. V lost 2 bases and J lost 0, with 7 bases in between. The CDR3 region is CASSLRQANTGELFF. The CDR3 DNA reads TGTGCCAGCAGTTTACGCCAGGCGAACACCGGGGAGCTGTTTTTT.